This T cell receptor (beta chain) came from a study of T cell changes during pregnancy in multiple sclerosis. Trimming shortened V by 0 bases and J by 6 bases, and 9 bases separated the two germline ends. Germline CDR1 is SGHTS and CDR2 is YDEGEE. The CDR3 consists of 13 residues. Some clones are missing from TCRdb's copy, which holds only in-frame ones; the method was immunoSEQ multiplex PCR. The table has tens of thousands of clones, almost 95% seen once. The sequence was collected from a female donor with multiple sclerosis, enrolled in a pregnancy study. The chain has TRBV5-8 and TRBJ2-5; D remains ambiguous. The starting material was CD4+ T cells from peripheral blood mononuclear cells, obtained in the third trimester of pregnancy. This CDR3 reads CASSLDLVKTQYF. As DNA, the CDR3 is TGTGCCAGCAGCTTGGACCTAGTGAAGACCCAGTACTTC.